This TCR beta chain was captured in a study of cytomegalovirus exposure and HLA in healthy donors. Donors likely had unrecorded immune exposures despite being nominally healthy when sampled. A multiplex PCR was run with 60 Vbeta primers and 13 Jbeta primers. The repertoire was sequenced with immunoSEQ multiplex PCR; TCRdb's copy has only in-frame clones and lacks some. The top ten clones hold 10% to 12% of a sample with roughly 150,000 clones, more than 60% of them seen once. Trimming pared 1 base from V and 2 bases from J, leaving 9 bases between. Germline lookup yields CDR1 LNHNV and CDR2 YYDKDF (reference sequence). This CDR3 region has 15 residues. Concerning this clone: Its matching antigen is unknown.

Study observations and caveats: An analysis was carried out later, and it reportedly showed fewer N-insertions in an Asian-associated ancestry cluster than the 666-donor mean. Some TCR beta chains (roughly 160 of them) were listed as cytomegalovirus-associated. Immune exposure data for these donors was limited to CMV serostatus.

This receptor was obtained from a man between 18 and 35 years old in good health and CMV-seropositive. The V and J genes are TRBV15 and TRBJ2-1; no reliable D call. The material sequenced was PBMCs. In DNA, the CDR3 is TGTGCCACCAGCAGAGCGGGTTCTCCCTACAATGAGCAGTTCTTC. This codes for CATSRAGSPYNEQFF.